The 30 T cell receptor beta chains below all came from one sample that was sequenced in a study of response to subunit inactivated influenza vaccine (dated by TCRdb to between 2017 and 2018). Receptor libraries were prepared by RT-PCR. Sequencer: Illumina HiSeq 2500. Using fastp at Q25 and MiXCR, TCRdb reprocessed the public reads and kept productive beta chains. Rows with one shared CDR3 protein collapse into an entry with the most common genes and DNA. This sample is represented by about 480,000 distinct CDR3 sequences; roughly 9.8% of them were singletons. The ten most abundant clones make up about 12% of the sample. According to the study, the label for this sample's time point signals: around 47 days after influenza vaccine administration. Specimen: PBMCs from blood, collected roughly 47 days after vaccination. The receptors derive from a man in his forties or fifties who received an inactivated influenza vaccine. Donor details come from another sample of the same person, matched by shared clones.

This clonotype was counted ten times or more. The rearrangement joins TRBV20-1 to TRBJ2-7, with a tentative D call TRBD2 (5 bases). Deletions cut 4 bases from V and 3 bases from J, with 16 bases between. Germline CDR1 DFQATT, CDR2 SNEGSKA (reference sequence). The CDR3 covers 14 residues. CDR3 protein: CSATPVRTGYEQYF. The CDR3 region has the DNA TGCAGTGCTACGCCAGTTAGGACTGGCTACGAGCAGTACTTC.

This clonotype occurred many times. The rearrangement links TRBV6-1 to TRBJ1-2, with 10 bases lining up with TRBD1. Germline V gives CDR1 MNHNS, CDR2 SASEGT. V shed 6 bases, J shed 8 bases, and the junction held 9 bases outside the gene matches. The length of the CDR3 is 14 residues. CDR3 in DNA: TGTGCCAGCAGCCGAGTAGGACAGGGGGGAGGCTACACCTTC. Translating it yields CASSRVGQGGGYTF.

The chain carries TRBV20-1 and TRBJ2-3; 7 bases fit TRBD2. Trimming at V came to 2 bases and at J to 4 bases, leaving 12 bases not matched to a gene. The CDR3 has 16 residues. Germline V gives CDR1 DFQATT, CDR2 SNEGSKA (reference sequence). The CDR3 is CSARTPSPSGPDTQYF. The CDR3 DNA follows: TGCAGTGCTAGAACACCATCTCCTAGCGGACCAGATACGCAGTATTTT.

The genes are TRBV5-1 and TRBJ2-5; 11 bases agree with TRBD1. The V and J ends lost 3 bases and 1 base, in that order; junction bases with no gene match: 2. The CDR3 sequence is 15 residues long. CDR1 SGHRS and CDR2 YFSETQ come from the germline V gene. CDR3: CASSWGTGGQETQYF. The CDR3 coding sequence is TGCGCCAGCAGCTGGGGGACAGGGGGCCAAGAGACCCAGTACTTC.

This clonotype was found many times. V usage is TRBV18 and J usage is TRBJ1-1; D gene ambiguous. Germline CDR1 reads KGHSH; CDR2 reads LQKENI. V dropped 0 bases and J dropped 8 bases, with 10 bases sitting between them. The length of the CDR3 is 13 residues. CDR3 region: CASSPPTGTEAFF. The CDR3 DNA reads as TGTGCCAGCTCACCACCGACCGGAACCGAAGCTTTCTTT.

Many counts were recorded for this clonotype. This rearrangement joins TRBV12-3 or TRBV12-4 to TRBJ2-7, with TRBD2 identical over 10 bases. With 6 bases clipped from V and 11 bases from J, the junction kept 13 bases outside the gene matches. The CDR3 length is 14 residues. In nucleotides, the CDR3 is TGTGCCAGCAGCTGGACAGTAAGCGGGGGGGGGAAGTACTTC. It translates to CASSWTVSGGGKYF.

This clonotype appeared a few times. The chain links TRBV30 to TRBJ1-1, with TRBD1 identical over 7 bases. The length of the CDR3 is 13 residues. Germline V lookup: CDR1 GTSNPN, CDR2 SVGIG (reference sequence). Losses at the gene ends were 4 bases for V and 2 bases for J; bases not matched to a gene: 4. The CDR3 nucleotides are TGTGCCTGGACGGGACAGACCAACACTGAAGCTTTCTTT. Translated, it gives CAWTGQTNTEAFF.

This clonotype showed up many times. The chain carries TRBV10-3 and TRBJ2-5; TRBD2 matches 7 bases. There are 13 residues in the CDR3. CDR1 is ENHRY, CDR2 SYGVKD, per germline. After removal of 8 bases from V and 3 bases from J, the junction contained 6 bases not matched to a gene. CDR3 in DNA: TGTGCCATCGCTGCGGGAGTAGAAGAGACCCAGTACTTC. Protein product: CAIAAGVEETQYF.

This sequence joins TRBV2 and TRBJ2-7; 9 positions match TRBD2. The CDR3 consists of 15 residues. CDR1 is SNHLY and CDR2 is FYNNEI in the germline V gene. J was trimmed by 2 bases and V by 3 bases; bases with no gene match: 5. Here the CDR3 DNA reads TGTGCCAGCAGTGAGCGGGAGGGCTACACCTACGAGCAGTACTTC. It specifies CASSEREGYTYEQYF.

This clonotype was picked up many times. The gene calls are TRBV6-5 and TRBJ2-7; TRBD2 matches at 7 bases. The CDR3 sequence is 15 residues long. The germline V gene encodes CDR1 MNHEY and CDR2 SVGAGI. The trim removed 0 bases at V and 2 bases at J, leaving 4 bases unmatched. The CDR3 here is CASSYSMGLPYEQYF. As DNA, the CDR3 is TGTGCCAGCAGTTACTCGATGGGACTACCCTACGAGCAGTACTTC.

This clonotype occurred many times. V and J are TRBV27 and TRBJ2-1; the D gene is possibly TRBD1 (6 bases). The germline V gene encodes CDR1 MNHEY and CDR2 SMNVEV (reference sequence). The CDR3 consists of 13 residues. Trimming removed 2 bases from V and 4 bases from J, with 6 bases in between. The CDR3 nucleotides are TGTGCCAGCAGTTTACAGGGGTACAATGAGCAGTTCTTC. This codes for CASSLQGYNEQFF.

The table lists this clonotype with a few counts. The chain recombines TRBV4-3 with TRBJ2-2; possible D gene TRBD2, 5 bases. The V end lost 2 bases, the J end lost 6 bases, and 10 bases lay between the germline ends. The CDR3 contains 14 residues. Germline V CDR1 and CDR2: LGHNA, YSLEER. CDR3 sequence reads: CASSQRMEAGELFF. CDR3 bases: TGCGCCAGCAGCCAACGGATGGAGGCCGGGGAGCTGTTTTTT.

The CDR3 loop reads CASSVVTNEKLFF. For the CDR3, the DNA is TGTGCCAGCTCGGTTGTAACTAATGAAAAACTGTTTTTT. J is TRBJ1-4 and V is TRBV27; D gene ambiguous. CDR3 size: 13 residues. Trimming removed 8 bases from V and 1 base from J, with 8 bases in between. The V gene's germline CDR1 is MNHEY and CDR2 SMNVEV (reference sequence).

At least ten counts were recorded for this clonotype. This sequence joins TRBV12-3 or TRBV12-4 and TRBJ1-5, with D perhaps matching TRBD1 (6 bases). The length of the CDR3 is 13 residues. The germline V and J ends were trimmed by 8 bases and 7 bases, with 15 bases remaining between them. CDR3 sequence reads: CASSKGVVQPQHF. CDR3 nucleotide sequence: TGTGCCAGCTCGAAGGGGGTTGTGCAGCCCCAGCATTTT.

V usage is TRBV28 and J usage is TRBJ2-1; a possible D gene is TRBD1 (6 bases). Between the trimmed V and J ends, which lost 4 bases and 0 bases, there was a span of 13 bases. The CDR3 has 16 amino acids. CDR1 is MDHEN, CDR2 SYDVKM, per germline. CDR3 protein: CASSWEQGVSYNEQFF. As DNA, the CDR3 is TGTGCCAGCAGTTGGGAACAGGGAGTCTCCTACAATGAGCAGTTCTTC.

The V gene is TRBV2, the J gene TRBJ2-3, with D possibly TRBD2 on 5 matching bases. This CDR3 has 12 residues. Between the trimmed V and J ends, which lost 3 bases and 7 bases, there was a span of 8 bases. Germline V CDR1 and CDR2: SNHLY, FYNNEI. The CDR3 DNA reads as TGTGCCAGCAGTGATCGGGGAAATACGCAGTATTTT. Translating gives CASSDRGNTQYF.

The sample holds a few counts of this clonotype. The chain recombines TRBV20-1 with TRBJ1-2; TRBD1 agrees at 7 bases. V was pared by 3 bases and J by 2 bases, with 3 bases of the junction left unmatched. Germline CDR1 reads DFQATT; CDR2 reads SNEGSKA (reference sequence). The CDR3 extends over 13 amino acids. The CDR3 region has the DNA TGCAGTGCTAGGACAGGGTGGAACTATGGCTACACCTTC. Translating it yields CSARTGWNYGYTF.

Details on this clonotype: It may be a read error: a sequence one base away is much more abundant. The J gene is TRBJ2-1, the V gene TRBV5-1; no firm D call. The CDR3 spans 15 residues. In germline, CDR1 is SGHRS, CDR2 YFSETQ. CDR3: CASTLFLDSYNEQFF. CDR3 DNA: TGCGCCAGCACCTTGTTTCTAGATTCCTACAATGAGCAGTTCTTC. The variable domain in full, with the rest retrieved from reference TRBV5-1 and TRBJ2-1, is KAGVTQTPRYLIKTRGQQVTLSCSPISGHRSVSWYQQTPGQGLQFLFEYFSETQRNKGNFPGRFSGRQFSNSRSEMNVSTLELGDSALYLCASTLFLDSYNEQFFGPGTRLTVL.

This sequence joins TRBV5-1 and TRBJ2-5; 9 bases agree with TRBD1. With V trimmed by 0 bases and J by 7 bases, 4 bases remained unmatched. CDR1 and CDR2 (germline): SGHRS, YFSETQ. This CDR3 is built from 14 residues. The CDR3 here is CASSLGTGDGTQYF. The DNA of the CDR3 is TGCGCCAGCAGCTTGGGGACAGGGGACGGGACCCAGTACTTC. Full variable domain (rest looked up from reference TRBV5-1 and TRBJ2-5): KAGVTQTPRYLIKTRGQQVTLSCSPISGHRSVSWYQQTPGQGLQFLFEYFSETQRNKGNFPGRFSGRQFSNSRSEMNVSTLELGDSALYLCASSLGTGDGTQYFGPGTRLLVL.

The chain employs TRBV4-3 and TRBJ1-2; 8 bases align to TRBD1. Germline CDR1 and CDR2: LGHNA and YSLEER. With 3 bases clipped from V and 10 bases from J, the junction kept 13 bases outside the gene matches. CDR3 length: 15 residues. Written as DNA, the CDR3 is TGCGCCAGCAGCCAGGGACAGGATAATTCTATGGACTACACCTTC. Translating it yields CASSQGQDNSMDYTF.

The sample holds a few counts of this clonotype. V is TRBV3-1 and J is TRBJ2-3; D is unclear. V lost 4 bases, J lost 1 base, and 15 bases lay in between. CDR3 length: 16 amino acids. Germline loops: CDR1 LGHDT, CDR2 YNNKEL (reference sequence). CDR3 loop: CASSLGGVARTDTQYF. CDR3 coding DNA: TGTGCCAGCAGCCTAGGCGGCGTAGCTCGCACAGATACGCAGTATTTT.

The chain uses TRBV14 and TRBJ2-3; D unclear. This CDR3 is built from 17 residues. The V gene lost 1 base and the J gene lost 6 bases, with 20 bases spanning the gap. The germline CDR1 and CDR2 sequences are SGHDN and FVKESK. CDR3 loop: CASSQGRTATLWDTQYF. CDR3 sequence (DNA): TGTGCCAGCAGCCAAGGAAGGACGGCGACTCTTTGGGATACGCAGTATTTT.

The sample holds many counts of this clonotype. The chain has TRBV6-5 and TRBJ2-7, with 8 bases matching TRBD1. The CDR3 has 15 residues. Germline CDR1 is MNHEY and CDR2 is SVGAGI. Unmatched junction bases numbered 4, after V lost 0 bases and J lost 3 bases. This chain's CDR3 is CASSYSGTGDYEQYF. The CDR3 DNA follows: TGTGCCAGCAGTTACTCTGGGACAGGCGACTACGAGCAGTACTTC.

In nucleotides, the CDR3 is TGCAGTGCTAGAGTCAATAGCGGGTACTCCTACGAGCAGTACTTC. It yields the protein CSARVNSGYSYEQYF. The chain links TRBV20-1 to TRBJ2-7, with TRBD2 identical over 7 bases. Germline V gene data show CDR1 as DFQATT and CDR2 as SNEGSKA (reference sequence). The CDR3 runs to 15 residues. The ends lost 1 base at V and 0 bases at J; junction bases unmatched: 6.

The chain is built from TRBV10-3 and TRBJ2-7, with no clear D. Germline V gene data show CDR1 as ENHRY and CDR2 as SYGVKD. CDR3 length: 12 amino acids. V was trimmed by 2 bases and J by 1 base, leaving 3 bases between them. The DNA for the CDR3 is TGTGCCATCAGTGAGGTTTCCTACGAGCAGTACTTC. Protein: CAISEVSYEQYF.

This chain connects TRBV20-1 to TRBJ2-7, with 11 bases matching TRBD2. The CDR3 covers 17 residues. The germline V gene encodes CDR1 DFQATT and CDR2 SNEGSKA (reference sequence). V shed 5 bases and J 4 bases; nucleotides not matched to a gene: 16. As DNA, the CDR3 is TGCAGTGCTCCACCACCGGGACTAGCGGCCCGGGGGTACGAGCAGTACTTC. Encoded protein: CSAPPPGLAARGYEQYF.

The rearrangement joins TRBV9 to TRBJ2-1; 9 bases fit TRBD2. The CDR3 is 15 residues long. Unmatched junction bases numbered 6, after V lost 5 bases and J lost 3 bases. From germline, CDR1 is SGDLS and CDR2 YYNGEE. The CDR3 sequence is CASRPLAGNYNEQFF. The CDR3 bases are TGTGCCAGCAGGCCCCTAGCGGGGAACTACAATGAGCAGTTCTTC.

This clonotype was recorded many times. V usage is TRBV7-9 and J usage is TRBJ2-1, with D unresolved. Per germline, CDR1 SEHNR and CDR2 FQNEAQ (reference sequence). V was clipped by 5 bases and J by 4 bases, with 18 bases between them. There are 16 residues in the CDR3. CDR3: CASSLVGTGPYNEQFF. The CDR3 DNA is TGTGCCAGCAGCCTTGTCGGCACTGGTCCATACAATGAGCAGTTCTTC.

This clonotype was detected only a few times. The CDR3 spells CSSSGAQSYNEQFF. The CDR3 DNA sequence: TGCAGCTCCTCTGGGGCACAGTCCTACAATGAGCAGTTCTTC. The chain carries TRBV29-1 and TRBJ2-1, with D perhaps matching TRBD1 (5 bases). The CDR3 length is 14 residues. The germline V gene encodes CDR1 SQVTM and CDR2 ANQGSEA. Trimming left V 8 bases short and J 1 base short, with 15 bases between.

This clonotype was picked up a small number of times. This chain connects TRBV6-1 to TRBJ2-3; a weak D match, TRBD1 (5 bases). CDR3 size: 16 residues. Germline CDR1 MNHNS, CDR2 SASEGT. V was clipped by 3 bases and J by 5 bases, with 18 bases between them. CDR3 bases: TGTGCCAGCAGTGAGGTTACAGGTCAATGGGGAGATACGCAGTATTTT. Translated, it gives CASSEVTGQWGDTQYF.